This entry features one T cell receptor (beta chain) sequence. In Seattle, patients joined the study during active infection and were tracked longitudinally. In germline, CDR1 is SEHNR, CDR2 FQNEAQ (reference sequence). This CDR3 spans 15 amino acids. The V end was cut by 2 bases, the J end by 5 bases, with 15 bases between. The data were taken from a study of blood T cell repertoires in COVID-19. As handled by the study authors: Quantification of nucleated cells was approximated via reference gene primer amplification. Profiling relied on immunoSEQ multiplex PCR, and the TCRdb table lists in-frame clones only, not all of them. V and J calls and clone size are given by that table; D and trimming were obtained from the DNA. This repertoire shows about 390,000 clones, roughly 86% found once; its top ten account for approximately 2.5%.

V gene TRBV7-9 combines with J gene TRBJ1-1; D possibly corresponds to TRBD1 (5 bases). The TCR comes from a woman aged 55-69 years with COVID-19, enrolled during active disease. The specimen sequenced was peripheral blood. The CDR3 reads CASSLRQGRQTEAFF. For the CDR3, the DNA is TGTGCCAGCAGCTTAAGGCAGGGCAGACAGACTGAAGCTTTCTTT.